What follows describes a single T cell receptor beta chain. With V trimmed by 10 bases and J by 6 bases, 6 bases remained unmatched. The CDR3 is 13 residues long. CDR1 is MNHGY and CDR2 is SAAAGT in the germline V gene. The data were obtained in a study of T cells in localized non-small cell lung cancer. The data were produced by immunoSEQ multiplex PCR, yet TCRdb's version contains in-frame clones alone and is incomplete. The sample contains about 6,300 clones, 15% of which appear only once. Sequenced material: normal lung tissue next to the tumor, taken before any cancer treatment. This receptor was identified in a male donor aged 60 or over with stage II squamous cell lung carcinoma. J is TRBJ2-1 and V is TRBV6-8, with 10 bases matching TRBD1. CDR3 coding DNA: TGTGCCATCGGGACAGGGGATCCCAATGAGCAGTTCTTC. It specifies CAIGTGDPNEQFF.